This T cell receptor (beta chain) emerged from a study of neurological immune-mediated disorders. Regarding the study as a whole: One related-CDR3 cluster, found by phylogenetic grouping, held repertoires of 18 of 34 multiple sclerosis patients and is a possible signature.

MiXCR, applied by TCRdb to the 5' RACE reads, yields one record per CDR3 protein. The sample has 55,000 to 65,000 distinct CDR3 sequences, 3.7% seen once; the top ten hold over 2%. Ten or more counts support this clonotype. Antigen specificity is unknown. The germline V gene has CDR1 DFQATT and CDR2 SNEGSKA (reference sequence). The CDR3 runs 14 residues. V lost 3 bases, J lost 6 bases, and 15 bases lay in between. The sequenced material came from PBMCs. The genes are TRBV20-1 and TRBJ2-1; D unresolved. The TCR comes from a woman between 50 and 59 years old with multiple sclerosis. The CDR3 spells CSARSSSGLNEQFF. In nucleotides, the CDR3 is TGCAGTGCTAGGTCATCTTCAGGTCTCAATGAGCAGTTCTTC.